This is a list of T cell receptor beta chains from one sample in a study of graft-versus-host responses after intestinal transplantation. These receptors have no identified antigens. TCRdb's table, derived via immunoSEQ multiplex PCR, lists solely in-frame clones and lacks some. In the table there are about 90,000 clones, over 90% of which are singletons. This specimen was unstimulated CD4+ T cells sorted from spleen or lymph node cells, taken before transplant. The receptors originated from a human donor who was the organ donor for an intestinal transplant. CDR3s include the opening cysteine and the closing phenylalanine or tryptophan. Clone size, where shown, is once, few, many, or a class for clones that have expanded.

clone size: once; CDR3 length: 14; J gene: TRBJ2-5; V gene: TRBV19; CDR3 protein: CASSRTSGQETQYF
clone size: NA; CDR3 length: 15; J gene: TRBJ1-3; V gene: TRBV25-1; CDR3 protein: CASSDSGASGNTIYF
clone size: few; CDR3 length: 13; J gene: TRBJ1-6; V gene: TRBV5-1; CDR3 protein: CASSLDSYSPLHF
clone size: NA; CDR3 length: 14; J gene: TRBJ1-2; V gene: TRBV11-2; CDR3 protein: CASSQTGGAGGYTF
clone size: NA; CDR3 length: 14; J gene: TRBJ1-2; V gene: TRBV10-3; CDR3 protein: CAISEWTNNYGYTF
clone size: NA; CDR3 length: 17; J gene: TRBJ2-1; V gene: TRBV4-1; CDR3 protein: CASSQSGTGGSYNEQFF
clone size: NA; CDR3 length: 13; J gene: TRBJ1-2; V gene: TRBV25-1; CDR3 protein: CASSEGQGYGYTF
clone size: NA; CDR3 length: 13; J gene: TRBJ1-2; V gene: TRBV7-6; CDR3 protein: CASSRTGVIGYTF
clone size: NA; CDR3 length: 14; J gene: TRBJ1-1; V gene: TRBV28; CDR3 protein: CASSFQGRNTEAFF
clone size: NA; CDR3 length: 15; J gene: TRBJ2-5; V gene: TRBV6-1; CDR3 protein: CASSHRVETERAQYF
clone size: NA; CDR3 length: 15; J gene: TRBJ2-5; V gene: TRBV5-4; CDR3 protein: CASSLGQGASETQYF
clone size: few; CDR3 length: 13; J gene: TRBJ2-4; V gene: TRBV5-6; CDR3 protein: CASSLGQKNIQYF
clone size: NA; CDR3 length: 16; J gene: TRBJ2-5; V gene: TRBV15; CDR3 protein: CATSRDRVEPQETQYF
clone size: NA; CDR3 length: 12; J gene: TRBJ1-2; V gene: TRBV29-1; CDR3 protein: CSVVQENYGYTF
clone size: few; CDR3 length: 16; J gene: TRBJ2-5; V gene: TRBV7-2; CDR3 protein: CASSREDRVGQETQYF
clone size: NA; CDR3 length: 12; J gene: TRBJ2-2; V gene: TRBV28; CDR3 protein: CASSRQQHLPFF
clone size: NA; CDR3 length: 15; J gene: TRBJ2-1; V gene: TRBV6-1; CDR3 protein: CASSRGTSVLNEQFF
clone size: NA; CDR3 length: 17; J gene: TRBJ1-4; V gene: TRBV7-9; CDR3 protein: CASSLGIGDGTNEKLFF
clone size: NA; CDR3 length: 14; J gene: TRBJ2-7; V gene: TRBV7-2; CDR3 protein: CASSLQGDLYEQYF
clone size: NA; CDR3 length: 16; J gene: TRBJ1-6; V gene: TRBV7-8; CDR3 protein: CASSPDRSSRNSPLHF
clone size: NA; CDR3 length: 16; J gene: TRBJ2-3; V gene: TRBV9; CDR3 protein: CASSARRDRVPDTQYF
clone size: NA; CDR3 length: 15; J gene: TRBJ1-4; V gene: TRBV4-3; CDR3 protein: CASSQPGAEGEKLFF
clone size: NA; CDR3 length: 15; J gene: TRBJ2-7; V gene: TRBV5-1; CDR3 protein: CASSLDSTLPYEQYF
clone size: NA; CDR3 length: 15; J gene: TRBJ2-5; V gene: TRBV5-4; CDR3 protein: CASSLTSRVQETQYF
clone size: NA; CDR3 length: 14; J gene: TRBJ1-2; V gene: TRBV19; CDR3 protein: CASSRTGKVHGYTF
clone size: NA; CDR3 length: 15; J gene: TRBJ1-2; V gene: TRBV15; CDR3 protein: CATSDPRNRGYGYTF
clone size: NA; CDR3 length: 18; J gene: TRBJ1-4; V gene: TRBV4-3; CDR3 protein: CASSQSFVGPATNEKLFF
clone size: NA; CDR3 length: 14; J gene: TRBJ2-3; V gene: TRBV10-3; CDR3 protein: CAISLDGLTDTQYF